This T cell receptor beta chain is drawn from a study of T cell responses to AZD1222 COVID-19 vaccine. Germline values: CDR1 MNHNY, CDR2 SVGAGI (reference sequence). V gave up 0 bases and J gave up 6 bases, with 8 bases separating them. This CDR3 region has 13 residues. Sequenced by immunoSEQ multiplex PCR; TCRdb stores in-frame clones only, minus some. Here the sample spans some 150,000 clones, 85% to 95% being singletons. This sequence was found in an adult in good health. The chain links TRBV6-6 to TRBJ1-2; no clear D. The input for sequencing was peripheral blood, taken on day 0 of AZD1222 vaccination. DNA for the CDR3: TGTGCCAGCAGTTACTCGGAGGGAAATGGCTACACCTTC. Translated, it gives CASSYSEGNGYTF.